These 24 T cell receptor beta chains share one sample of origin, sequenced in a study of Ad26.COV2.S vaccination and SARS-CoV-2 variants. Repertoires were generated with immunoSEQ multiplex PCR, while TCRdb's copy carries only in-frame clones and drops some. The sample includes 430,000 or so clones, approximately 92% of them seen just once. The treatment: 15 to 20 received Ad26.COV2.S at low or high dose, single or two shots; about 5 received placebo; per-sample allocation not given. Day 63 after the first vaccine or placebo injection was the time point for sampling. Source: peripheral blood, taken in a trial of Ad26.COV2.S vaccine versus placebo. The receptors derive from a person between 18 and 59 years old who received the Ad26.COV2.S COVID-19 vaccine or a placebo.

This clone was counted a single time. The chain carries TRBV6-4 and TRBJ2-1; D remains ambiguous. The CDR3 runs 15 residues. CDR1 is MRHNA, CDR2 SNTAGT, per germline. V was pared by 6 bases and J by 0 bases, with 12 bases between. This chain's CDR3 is CASSPDTSSYNEQFF. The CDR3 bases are TGTGCCAGCAGCCCAGACACAAGCTCCTACAATGAGCAGTTCTTC.

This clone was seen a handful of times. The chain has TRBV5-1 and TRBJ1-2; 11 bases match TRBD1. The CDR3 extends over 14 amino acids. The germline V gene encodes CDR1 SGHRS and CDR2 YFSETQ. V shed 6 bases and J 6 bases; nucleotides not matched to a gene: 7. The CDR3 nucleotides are TGCGCCAGCACAACCTTGGGACAGGGGGATGGCTACACCTTC. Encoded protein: CASTTLGQGDGYTF.

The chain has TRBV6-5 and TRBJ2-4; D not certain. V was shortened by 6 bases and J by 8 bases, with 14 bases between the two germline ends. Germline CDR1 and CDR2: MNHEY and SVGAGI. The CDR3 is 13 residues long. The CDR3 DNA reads TGTGCCAGCAGGGTAAACCCGTGGGACATTCAGTACTTC. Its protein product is CASRVNPWDIQYF.

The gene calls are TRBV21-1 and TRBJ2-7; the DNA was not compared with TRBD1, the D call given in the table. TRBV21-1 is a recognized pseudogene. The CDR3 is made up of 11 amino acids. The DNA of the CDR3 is TGTGCCAGCAGCAAACCCCGACAGGGACCGTTC. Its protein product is CASSKPRQGPF.

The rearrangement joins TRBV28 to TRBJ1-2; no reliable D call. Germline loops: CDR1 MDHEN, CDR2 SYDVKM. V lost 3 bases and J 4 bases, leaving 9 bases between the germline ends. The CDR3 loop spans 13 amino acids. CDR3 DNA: TGTGCCAGCAGTTTGCCCGGGTTCTATGGCTACACCTTC. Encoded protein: CASSLPGFYGYTF.

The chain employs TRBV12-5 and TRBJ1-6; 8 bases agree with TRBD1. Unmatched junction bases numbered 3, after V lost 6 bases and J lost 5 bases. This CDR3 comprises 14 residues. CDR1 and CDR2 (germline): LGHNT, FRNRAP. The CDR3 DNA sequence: TGTGCTAGTGGACGGGGACAGGATAATTCACCCCTCCACTTT. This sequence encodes CASGRGQDNSPLHF.

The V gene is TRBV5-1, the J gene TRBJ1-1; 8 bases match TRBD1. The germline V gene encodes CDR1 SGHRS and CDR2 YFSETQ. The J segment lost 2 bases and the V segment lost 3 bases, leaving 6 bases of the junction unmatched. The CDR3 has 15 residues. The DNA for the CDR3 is TGCGCCAGCAGCTCCGGACAGGGAGTTAACACTGAAGCTTTCTTT. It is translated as CASSSGQGVNTEAFF.

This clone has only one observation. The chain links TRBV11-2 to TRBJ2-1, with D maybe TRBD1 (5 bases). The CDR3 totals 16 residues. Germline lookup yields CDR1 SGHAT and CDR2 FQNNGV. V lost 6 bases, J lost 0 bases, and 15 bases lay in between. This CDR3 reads CASSKGVLFSYNEQFF. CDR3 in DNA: TGTGCCAGCAGTAAAGGGGTCCTCTTCTCCTACAATGAGCAGTTCTTC.

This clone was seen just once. CDR3 sequence reads: CASSLGGTATYGYTF. The CDR3 DNA reads TGCGCCAGCAGCTTGGGGGGGACAGCCACCTATGGCTACACCTTC. This chain links TRBV5-1 with TRBJ1-2; TRBD1 matches 7 bases. Germline CDR1 SGHRS, CDR2 YFSETQ. The V gene end was trimmed by 0 bases and the J gene end by 4 bases; junction bases not matched to a gene: 6. This CDR3 has 15 amino acids.

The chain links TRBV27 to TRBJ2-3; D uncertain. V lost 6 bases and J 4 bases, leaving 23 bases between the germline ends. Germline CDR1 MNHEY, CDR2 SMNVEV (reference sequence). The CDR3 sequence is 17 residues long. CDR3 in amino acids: CASSRPGVGSGADTQYF. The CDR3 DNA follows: TGTGCCAGCAGCCGCCCGGGCGTAGGGTCCGGAGCAGATACGCAGTATTTT.

The CDR3 sequence is CASSSSGRPGTQYF. The DNA of the CDR3 is TGTGCCAGCAGCTCTAGCGGGAGACCCGGGACCCAGTACTTC. V is TRBV27 and J is TRBJ2-5; 10 bases align to TRBD2. The CDR3 totals 14 residues. V lost 6 bases and J lost 7; bases outside the gene matches: 8. The germline V gene encodes CDR1 MNHEY and CDR2 SMNVEV (reference sequence).

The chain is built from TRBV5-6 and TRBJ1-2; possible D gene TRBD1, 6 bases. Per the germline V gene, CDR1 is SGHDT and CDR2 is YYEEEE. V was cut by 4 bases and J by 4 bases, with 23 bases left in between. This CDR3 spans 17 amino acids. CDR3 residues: CASSLYKRTDFLYGYTF. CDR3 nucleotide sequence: TGTGCCAGCAGCCTTTACAAAAGGACAGACTTTCTCTATGGCTACACCTTC.

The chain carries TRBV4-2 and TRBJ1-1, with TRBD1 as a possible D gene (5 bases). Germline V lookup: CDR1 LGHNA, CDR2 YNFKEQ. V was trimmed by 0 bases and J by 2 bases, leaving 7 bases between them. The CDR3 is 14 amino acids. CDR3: CASSQDRANTEAFF. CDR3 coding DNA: TGTGCCAGCAGCCAAGACAGGGCTAACACTGAAGCTTTCTTT.

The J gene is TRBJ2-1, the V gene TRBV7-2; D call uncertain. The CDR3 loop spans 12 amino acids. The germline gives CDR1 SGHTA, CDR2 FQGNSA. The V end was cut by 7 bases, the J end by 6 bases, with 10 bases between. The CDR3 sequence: CASISVGNEQFF. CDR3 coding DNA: TGTGCCAGCATCTCCGTAGGCAATGAGCAGTTCTTC.

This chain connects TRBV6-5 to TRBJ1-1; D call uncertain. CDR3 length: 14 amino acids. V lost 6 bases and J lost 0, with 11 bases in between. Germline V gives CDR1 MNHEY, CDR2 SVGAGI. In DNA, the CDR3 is TGTGCCAGCAGACCCGGAGGACTGAACACTGAAGCTTTCTTT. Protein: CASRPGGLNTEAFF.

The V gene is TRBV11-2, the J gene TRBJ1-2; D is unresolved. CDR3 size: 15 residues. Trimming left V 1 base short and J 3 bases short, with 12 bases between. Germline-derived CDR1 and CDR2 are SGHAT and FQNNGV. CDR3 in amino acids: CASSLVGGGDYGYTF. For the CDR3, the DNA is TGTGCCAGCAGCTTAGTCGGTGGAGGCGACTATGGCTACACCTTC.

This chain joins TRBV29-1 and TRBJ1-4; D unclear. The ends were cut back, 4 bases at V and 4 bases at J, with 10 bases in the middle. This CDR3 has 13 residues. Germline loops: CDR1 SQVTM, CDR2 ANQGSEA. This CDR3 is CSVAGRHNEKLFF. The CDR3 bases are TGCAGCGTTGCTGGGAGACATAATGAAAAACTGTTTTTT.

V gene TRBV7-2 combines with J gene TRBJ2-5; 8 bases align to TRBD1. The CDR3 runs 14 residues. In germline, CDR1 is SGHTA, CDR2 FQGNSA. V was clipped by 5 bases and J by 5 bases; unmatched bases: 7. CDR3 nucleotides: TGTGCCAGCAGCCAGGACAGGGCGAGCGAGACCCAGTACTTC. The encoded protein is CASSQDRASETQYF.

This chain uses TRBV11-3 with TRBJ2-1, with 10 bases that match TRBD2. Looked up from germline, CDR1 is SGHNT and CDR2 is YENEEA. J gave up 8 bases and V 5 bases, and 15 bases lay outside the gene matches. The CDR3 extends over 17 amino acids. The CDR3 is CASSNDYSGGPGDEQFF. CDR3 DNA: TGTGCCAGCAGCAACGATTATAGCGGGGGGCCAGGGGATGAGCAGTTCTTC.

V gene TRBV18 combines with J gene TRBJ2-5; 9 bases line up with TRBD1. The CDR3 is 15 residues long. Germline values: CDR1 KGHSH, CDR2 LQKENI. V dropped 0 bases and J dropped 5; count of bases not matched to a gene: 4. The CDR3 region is CASSPPGQGFETQYF. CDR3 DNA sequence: TGTGCCAGCTCACCACCGGGACAGGGTTTCGAGACCCAGTACTTC.

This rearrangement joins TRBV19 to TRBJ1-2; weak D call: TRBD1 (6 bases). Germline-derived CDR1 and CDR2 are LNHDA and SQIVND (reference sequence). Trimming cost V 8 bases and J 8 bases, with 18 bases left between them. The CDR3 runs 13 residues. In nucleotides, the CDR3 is TGTGCCAGTGGTGACGCGAGACAGGCCGGCTACACCTTC. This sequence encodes CASGDARQAGYTF.

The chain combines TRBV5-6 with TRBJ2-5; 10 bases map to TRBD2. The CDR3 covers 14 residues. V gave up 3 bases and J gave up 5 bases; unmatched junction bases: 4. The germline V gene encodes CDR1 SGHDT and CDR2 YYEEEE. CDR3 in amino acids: CASSSLTSGETQYF. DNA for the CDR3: TGTGCCAGCAGCTCCCTGACTAGCGGGGAGACCCAGTACTTC. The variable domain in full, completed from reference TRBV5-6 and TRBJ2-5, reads DAGVTQSPTHLIKTRGQQVTLRCSPKSGHDTVSWYQQALGQGPQFIFQYYEEEERQRGNFPDRFSGHQFPNYSSELNVNALLLGDSALYLCASSSLTSGETQYFGPGTRLLVL.

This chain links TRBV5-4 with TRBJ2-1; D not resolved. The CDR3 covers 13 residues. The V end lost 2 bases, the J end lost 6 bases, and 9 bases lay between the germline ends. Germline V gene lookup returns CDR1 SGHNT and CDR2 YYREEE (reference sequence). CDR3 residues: CASSFFRINEQFF. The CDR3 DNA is TGTGCCAGCAGCTTTTTCCGTATCAATGAGCAGTTCTTC.

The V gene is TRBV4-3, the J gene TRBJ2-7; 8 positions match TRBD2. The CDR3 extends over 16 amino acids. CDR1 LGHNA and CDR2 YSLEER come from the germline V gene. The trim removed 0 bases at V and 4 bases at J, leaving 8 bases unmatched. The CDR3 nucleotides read TGCGCCAGCAGCCAAGACACGGGAGGGCCAGAGTACGAGCAGTACGTC. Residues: CASSQDTGGPEYEQYV.